What follows is one T cell receptor (beta chain) and its context. Antigen unknown. V dropped 0 bases and J dropped 6 bases, with 7 bases sitting between them. Germline CDR1 is SGHDT and CDR2 is YYEEEE. CDR3 length: 12 amino acids. PCR primers comprised 60 Vbeta and 13 Jbeta primers. The table came from immunoSEQ multiplex PCR; TCRdb's copy has only in-frame clones and leaves some out. The sample records about 200,000 clones, 82% being singletons. The data are from a study of cytomegalovirus exposure and HLA in healthy donors. Study outcomes and limitations: Earlier results showed most TCR beta V segments being productive about 87% or about 30% of the time. In a later analysis, HLA-C alleles had the fewest associated TCRs, DRB1 alleles the most. Analysis was carried out at a later point, and it linked a missense DCLRE1C variant to TCR beta V- and J-gene trimming.

Sample: PBMCs. This clonotype was sampled from a boy aged 2 to 10 in good health and CMV-seronegative. The V and J genes are TRBV5-6 and TRBJ2-7; D remains unclear. CDR3 bases: TGTGCCAGCAGCTTGGGGGCTCTCGAGCAGTACTTC. Translating it yields CASSLGALEQYF.